These 8 T cell receptor beta chains share one sample of origin, sequenced in a study of blood T cell repertoires in COVID-19. Profiled with immunoSEQ multiplex PCR; TCRdb holds only in-frame clones, not every one. The data contain 250,000 or so clones, 70% to 90% of them singletons. The sequenced material came from peripheral blood. The receptors were sampled from a woman aged 40 to 55 who had recovered from COVID-19.

The V call is TRBV7-3, the J call TRBJ2-4; the D gene is possibly TRBD2 (6 bases). There are 16 residues in the CDR3. Trimming shortened V by 0 bases and J by 6 bases, and 15 bases separated the two germline ends. Germline assignment: CDR1 SGHTA and CDR2 FQGTGA. Written as DNA, the CDR3 is TGTGCCAGCAGCTTAACGTCGGAAAGGGGAGGAAACATTCAGTACTTC. It yields the protein CASSLTSERGGNIQYF. The whole variable domain, filled in from reference TRBV7-3 and TRBJ2-4, reads GAGVSQTPSNKVTEKGKYVELRCDPISGHTALYWYRQSLGQGPEFLIYFQGTGAADDSGLPNDRFFAVRPEGSVSTLKIQRTERGDSAVYLCASSLTSERGGNIQYFGAGTRLSVL.

This clone is a singleton in its sample. The chain links TRBV2 to TRBJ2-1, with 7 bases aligning to TRBD2. J lost 7 bases, V lost 8 bases, and 14 bases had no gene match. In germline, CDR1 is SNHLY, CDR2 FYNNEI. The CDR3 loop spans 15 amino acids. The CDR3 sequence: CASRGLREQVNEQFF. CDR3 bases: TGTGCCAGCCGGGGGTTGCGGGAGCAGGTGAATGAGCAGTTCTTC. The whole variable domain, remainder taken from reference TRBV2 and TRBJ2-1, is EPEVTQTPSHQVTQMGQEVILRCVPISNHLYFYWYRQILGQKVEFLVSFYNNEISEKSEIFDDQFSVERPDGSNFTLKIRSTKLEDSAMYFCASRGLREQVNEQFFGPGTRLTVL.

This chain connects TRBV30 to TRBJ2-7; the match to TRBD2 covers 11 bases. The CDR3 loop spans 15 amino acids. Germline V CDR1 and CDR2: GTSNPN, SVGIG (reference sequence). V lost 3 bases, J lost 6 bases, and 10 bases stayed unmatched. This CDR3 is CAWRARLAGFSEQYF. The CDR3 coding sequence is TGTGCCTGGAGGGCCCGACTAGCGGGATTCTCCGAGCAGTACTTC.

V is TRBV5-1 and J is TRBJ1-6; D might be TRBD1 (6 bases). This CDR3 is built from 16 residues. Trimming cost V 4 bases and J 10 bases, with 21 bases left between them. Germline V gene sequence: CDR1 SGHRS, CDR2 YFSETQ. Written as DNA, the CDR3 is TGCGCCAGCAGCCCTGCGGGGGGCGCGGGACGATCACCCCTCCACTTT. It specifies CASSPAGGAGRSPLHF.

The V call is TRBV9, the J call TRBJ2-1; weak D call: TRBD2 (7 bases). From germline, CDR1 is SGDLS and CDR2 YYNGEE. The CDR3 runs to 15 residues. With 1 base removed from V and 4 bases from J, the gap between germline ends came to 12 bases. The CDR3 DNA is TGTGCCAGCAGCGTATTCGAGGGGGGGTACAATGAGCAGTTCTTC. Its protein product is CASSVFEGGYNEQFF.

This clone has just a few counts. The V call is TRBV7-2, the J call TRBJ2-7; possible D gene TRBD1, 5 bases. The CDR3 has 17 amino acids. Germline V gene lookup returns CDR1 SGHTA and CDR2 FQGNSA. Between the trimmed V and J ends, which lost 0 bases and 0 bases, there was a span of 15 bases. In DNA, the CDR3 is TGTGCCAGCAGCTTAGCGGTCCACAGGTCCATCTCCTACGAGCAGTACTTC. Translated, it gives CASSLAVHRSISYEQYF.

The chain joins TRBV11-2 to TRBJ2-7; D uncertain. From germline, CDR1 is SGHAT and CDR2 FQNNGV. This CDR3 spans 13 amino acids. V shed 5 bases and J shed 1 base, with 9 bases lying between them. The CDR3 region has the DNA TGTGCCAGCAGCCCCTCCGGGTCCTACGAGCAGTACTTC. Translation: CASSPSGSYEQYF.

This chain links TRBV30 with TRBJ1-1; D is unresolved. The CDR3 consists of 11 residues. Deletions cut 2 bases from V and 8 bases from J, with 9 bases between. From germline, CDR1 is GTSNPN and CDR2 SVGIG (reference sequence). The CDR3 sequence is CAWSLAVEAFF. Here the CDR3 DNA reads TGTGCCTGGAGTTTGGCGGTGGAAGCTTTCTTT.